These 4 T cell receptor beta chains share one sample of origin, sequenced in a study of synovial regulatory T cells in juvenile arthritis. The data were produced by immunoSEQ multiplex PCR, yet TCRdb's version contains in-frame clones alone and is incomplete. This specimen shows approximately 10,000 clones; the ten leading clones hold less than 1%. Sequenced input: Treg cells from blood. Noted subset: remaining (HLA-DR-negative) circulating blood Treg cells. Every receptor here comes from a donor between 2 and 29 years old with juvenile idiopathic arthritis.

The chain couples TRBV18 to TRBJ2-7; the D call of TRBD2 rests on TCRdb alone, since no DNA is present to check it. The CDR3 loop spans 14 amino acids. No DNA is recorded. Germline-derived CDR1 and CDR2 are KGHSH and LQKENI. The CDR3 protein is CASSPFPRGYEQYF. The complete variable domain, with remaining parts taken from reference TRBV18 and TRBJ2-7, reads NAGVMQNPRHLVRRRGQEARLRCSPMKGHSHVYWYRQLPEEGLKFMVYLQKENIIDESGMPKERFSAEFPKEGPSILRIQQVVRGDSAAYFCASSPFPRGYEQYFGPGTRLTVT.

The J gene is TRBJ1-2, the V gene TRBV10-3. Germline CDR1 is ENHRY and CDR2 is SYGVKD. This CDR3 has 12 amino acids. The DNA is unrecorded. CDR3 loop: CATRGLGSGYTF.

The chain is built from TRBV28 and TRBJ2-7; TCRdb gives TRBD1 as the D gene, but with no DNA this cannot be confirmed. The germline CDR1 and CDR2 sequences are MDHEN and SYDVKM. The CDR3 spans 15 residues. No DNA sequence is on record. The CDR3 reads CASSGQGRLSYEQYF.

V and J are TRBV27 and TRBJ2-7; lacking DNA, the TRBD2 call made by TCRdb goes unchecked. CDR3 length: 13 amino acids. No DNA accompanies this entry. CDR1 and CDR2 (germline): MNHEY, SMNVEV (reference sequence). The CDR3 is CASSGGTLYEQYF.